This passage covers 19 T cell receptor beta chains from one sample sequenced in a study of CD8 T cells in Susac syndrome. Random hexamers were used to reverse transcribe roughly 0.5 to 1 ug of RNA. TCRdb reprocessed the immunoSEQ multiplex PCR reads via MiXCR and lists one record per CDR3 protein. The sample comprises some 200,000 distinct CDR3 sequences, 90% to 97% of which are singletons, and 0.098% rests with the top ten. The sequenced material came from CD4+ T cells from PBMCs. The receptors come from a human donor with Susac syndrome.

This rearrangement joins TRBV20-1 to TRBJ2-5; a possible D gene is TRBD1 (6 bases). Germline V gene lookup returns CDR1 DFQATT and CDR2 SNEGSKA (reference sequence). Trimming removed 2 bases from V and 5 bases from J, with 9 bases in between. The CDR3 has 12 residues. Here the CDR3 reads CSARRGFETQYF. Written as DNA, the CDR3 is TGCAGTGCTAGAAGGGGGTTTGAGACCCAGTACTTC.

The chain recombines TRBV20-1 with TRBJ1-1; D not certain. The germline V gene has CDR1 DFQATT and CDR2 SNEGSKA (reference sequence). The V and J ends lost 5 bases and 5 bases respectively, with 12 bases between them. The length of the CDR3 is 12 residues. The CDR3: CSAYDRGTEAFF. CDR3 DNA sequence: TGCAGTGCTTACGATCGAGGGACTGAAGCTTTCTTT.

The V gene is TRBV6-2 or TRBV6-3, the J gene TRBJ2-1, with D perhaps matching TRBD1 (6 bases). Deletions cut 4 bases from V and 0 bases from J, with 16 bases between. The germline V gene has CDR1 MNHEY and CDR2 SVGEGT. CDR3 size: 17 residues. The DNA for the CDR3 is TGTGCCAGCAGTTCCAACAGGGCTCCCAGCTCCTACAATGAGCAGTTCTTC. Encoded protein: CASSSNRAPSSYNEQFF.

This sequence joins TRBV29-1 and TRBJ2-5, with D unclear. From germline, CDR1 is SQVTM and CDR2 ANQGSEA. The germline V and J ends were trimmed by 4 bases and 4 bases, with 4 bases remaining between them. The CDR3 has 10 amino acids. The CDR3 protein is CSVALETQYF. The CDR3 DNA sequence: TGCAGCGTTGCATTAGAGACCCAGTACTTC.

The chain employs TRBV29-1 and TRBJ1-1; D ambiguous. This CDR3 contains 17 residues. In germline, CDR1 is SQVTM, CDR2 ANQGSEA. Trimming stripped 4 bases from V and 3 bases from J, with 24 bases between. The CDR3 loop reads CSVGTPLASGMDTEAFF. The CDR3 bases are TGCAGCGTTGGGACCCCCCTGGCTTCGGGTATGGACACTGAAGCTTTCTTT.

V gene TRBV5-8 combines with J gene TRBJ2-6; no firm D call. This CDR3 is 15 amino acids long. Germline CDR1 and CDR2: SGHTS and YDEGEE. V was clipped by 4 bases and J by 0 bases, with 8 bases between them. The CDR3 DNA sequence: TGTGCCAGCAGCCCCCGGCCCTCTGGGGCCAACGTCCTGACTTTC. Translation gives CASSPRPSGANVLTF.

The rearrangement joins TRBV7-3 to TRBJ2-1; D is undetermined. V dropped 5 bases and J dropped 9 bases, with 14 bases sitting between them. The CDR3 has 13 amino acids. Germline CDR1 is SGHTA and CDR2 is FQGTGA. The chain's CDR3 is CASSRAAFSEQFF. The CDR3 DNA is TGTGCCAGCAGCAGGGCCGCCTTTTCTGAGCAGTTCTTC.

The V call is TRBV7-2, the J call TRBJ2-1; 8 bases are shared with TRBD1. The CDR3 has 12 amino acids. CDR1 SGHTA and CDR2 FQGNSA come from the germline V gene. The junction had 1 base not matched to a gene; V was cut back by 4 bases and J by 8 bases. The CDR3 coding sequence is TGTGCCAGCAGCTACAGGGGGGATGAGCAGTTCTTC. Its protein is CASSYRGDEQFF.

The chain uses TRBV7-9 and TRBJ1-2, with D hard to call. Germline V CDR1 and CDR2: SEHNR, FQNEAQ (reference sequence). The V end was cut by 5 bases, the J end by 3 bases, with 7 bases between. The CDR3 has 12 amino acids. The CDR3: CASSLHDYGYTF. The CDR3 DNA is TGTGCCAGCAGCCTCCACGACTATGGCTACACCTTC.

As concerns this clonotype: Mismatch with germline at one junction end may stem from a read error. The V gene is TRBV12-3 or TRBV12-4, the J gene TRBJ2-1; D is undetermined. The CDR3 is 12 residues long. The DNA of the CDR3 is TGTGCCAGCAGTCCGGTTCTCTCCCTGGGAATCTTC. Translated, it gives CASSPVLSLGIF.

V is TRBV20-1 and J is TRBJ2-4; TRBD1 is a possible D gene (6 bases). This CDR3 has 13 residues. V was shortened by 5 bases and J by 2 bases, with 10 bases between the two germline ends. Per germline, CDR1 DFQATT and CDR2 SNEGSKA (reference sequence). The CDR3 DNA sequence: TGCAGTGCTTGGGGGCAAACCAAAAACATTCAGTACTTC. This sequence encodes CSAWGQTKNIQYF.

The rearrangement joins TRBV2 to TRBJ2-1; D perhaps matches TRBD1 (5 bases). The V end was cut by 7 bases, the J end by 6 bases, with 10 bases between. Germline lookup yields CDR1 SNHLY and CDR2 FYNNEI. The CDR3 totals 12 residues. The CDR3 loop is CASTPDSNEQFF. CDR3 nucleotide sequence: TGTGCCAGCACCCCAGACAGCAATGAGCAGTTCTTC.

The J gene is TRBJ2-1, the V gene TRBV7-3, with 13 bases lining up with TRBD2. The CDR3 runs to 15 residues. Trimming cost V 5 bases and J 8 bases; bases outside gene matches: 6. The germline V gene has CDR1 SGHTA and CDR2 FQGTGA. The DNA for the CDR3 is TGTGCCAGCAGCGACCGGACTAGCGGGGGACATGAGCAGTTCTTC. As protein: CASSDRTSGGHEQFF.

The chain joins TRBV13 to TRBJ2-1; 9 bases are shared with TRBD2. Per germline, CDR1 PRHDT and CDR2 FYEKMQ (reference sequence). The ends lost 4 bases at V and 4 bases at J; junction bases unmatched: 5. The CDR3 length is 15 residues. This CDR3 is CASSSQAGGYNEQFF. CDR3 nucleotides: TGTGCCAGCAGCTCCCAAGCGGGGGGATACAATGAGCAGTTCTTC.

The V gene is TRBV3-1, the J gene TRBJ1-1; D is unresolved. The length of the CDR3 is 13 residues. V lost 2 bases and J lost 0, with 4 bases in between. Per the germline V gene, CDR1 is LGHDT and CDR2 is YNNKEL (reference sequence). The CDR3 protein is CASSQILNTEAFF. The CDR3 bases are TGTGCCAGCAGCCAAATTTTGAACACTGAAGCTTTCTTT.

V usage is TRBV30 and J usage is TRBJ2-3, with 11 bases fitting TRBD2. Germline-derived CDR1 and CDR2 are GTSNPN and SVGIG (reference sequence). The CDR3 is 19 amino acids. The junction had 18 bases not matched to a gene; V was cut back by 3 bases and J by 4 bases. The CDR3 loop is CAWSGARVVLAGVADTQYF. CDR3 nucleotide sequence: TGTGCCTGGAGCGGCGCCCGTGTCGTACTAGCGGGGGTTGCAGATACGCAGTATTTT.

The CDR3 sequence: CASSLIGGAAEQETQYF. CDR3 nucleotide sequence: TGTGCCAGCAGTTTAATCGGGGGGGCCGCGGAGCAAGAGACCCAGTACTTC. The J gene is TRBJ2-5, the V gene TRBV12-3 or TRBV12-4; 8 nucleotides align to TRBD2. This CDR3 is 17 amino acids long. V dropped 2 bases and J dropped 2; count of bases not matched to a gene: 10.

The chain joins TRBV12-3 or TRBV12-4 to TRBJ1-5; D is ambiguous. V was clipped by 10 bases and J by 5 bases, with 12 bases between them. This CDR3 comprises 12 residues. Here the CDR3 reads CATARGDQPQHF. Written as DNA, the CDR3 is TGTGCCACCGCGCGGGGAGATCAGCCCCAGCATTTT.

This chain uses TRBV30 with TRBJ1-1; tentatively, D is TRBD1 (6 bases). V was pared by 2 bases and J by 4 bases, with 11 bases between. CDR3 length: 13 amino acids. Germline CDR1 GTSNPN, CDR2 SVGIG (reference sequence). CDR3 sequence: CAWSRRGFTEAFF. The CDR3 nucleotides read TGTGCCTGGAGTCGTAGGGGGTTCACTGAAGCTTTCTTT.